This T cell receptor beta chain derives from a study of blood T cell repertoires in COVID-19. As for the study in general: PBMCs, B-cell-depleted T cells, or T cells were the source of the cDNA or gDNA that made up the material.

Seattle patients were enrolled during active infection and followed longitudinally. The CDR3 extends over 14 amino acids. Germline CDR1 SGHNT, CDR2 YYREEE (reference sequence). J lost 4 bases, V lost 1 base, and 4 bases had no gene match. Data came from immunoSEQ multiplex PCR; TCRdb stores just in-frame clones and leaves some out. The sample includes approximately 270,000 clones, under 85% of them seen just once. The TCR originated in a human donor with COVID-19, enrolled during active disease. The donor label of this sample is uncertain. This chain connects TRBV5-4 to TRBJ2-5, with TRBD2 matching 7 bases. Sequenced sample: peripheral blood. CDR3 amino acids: CASSLRLAGETQYF. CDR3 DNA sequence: TGTGCCAGCAGCTTGAGATTAGCGGGAGAGACCCAGTACTTC.